This T cell receptor (beta chain) was sequenced during a study of T cell responses to AZD1222 COVID-19 vaccine. Study results and limitations: As reported, nearly half of all spike-specific TCRs target variant regions that are unmutated. Repertoires in all cases were sampled only once the peak T cell response had passed. Vaccine-associated CD4 TCRs spanned spike, dominant at 160-218 and 743-854.

Second doses that came at about 4 or about 12 weeks were put together. Trimming stripped 3 bases from V and 2 bases from J, with 10 bases between. Germline V lookup: CDR1 LNHDA, CDR2 SQIVND (reference sequence). This CDR3 contains 14 residues. This clone has a single count. Antigen: not known. The method was immunoSEQ multiplex PCR; TCRdb's version includes in-frame clones alone and lacks a portion of them. The data show more than 75,000 clones, 88% seen once. This specimen consisted of peripheral blood, obtained 28 days after the second AZD1222 dose. V is TRBV19 and J is TRBJ1-1, with no clear D. The source is an adult who received the AZD1222 COVID-19 vaccine. The CDR3 region is CASSMGRANTEAFF. The CDR3 DNA reads TGTGCCAGTAGTATGGGGAGGGCCAACACTGAAGCTTTCTTT.